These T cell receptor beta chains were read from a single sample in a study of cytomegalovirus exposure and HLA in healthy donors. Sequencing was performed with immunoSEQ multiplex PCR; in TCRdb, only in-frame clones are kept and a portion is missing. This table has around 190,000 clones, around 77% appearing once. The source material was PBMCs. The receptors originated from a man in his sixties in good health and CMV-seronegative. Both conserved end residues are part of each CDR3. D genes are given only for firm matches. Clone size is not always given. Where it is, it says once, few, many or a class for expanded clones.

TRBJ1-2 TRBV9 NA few CASSDGQLGGYTF TGTGCCAGCAGCGACGGACAACTTGGAGGCTACACCTTC
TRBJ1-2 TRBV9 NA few CASSVQASLTSYGYTF TGTGCCAGCAGCGTCCAGGCATCTCTAACTAGCTATGGCTACACCTTC
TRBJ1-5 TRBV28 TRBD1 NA CASGGPGQGTGQPQHF TGTGCCAGCGGAGGACCGGGACAGGGAACCGGTCAGCCCCAGCATTTT
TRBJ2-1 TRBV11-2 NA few CASSLWDSNNEQFF TGTGCCAGCAGCTTATGGGACTCGAACAATGAGCAGTTCTTC
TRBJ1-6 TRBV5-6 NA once CASSLLGENSPLNF TGTGCCAGCAGCTTGTTGGGAGAGAATTCACCCCTCAACTTT
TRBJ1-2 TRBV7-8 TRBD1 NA CASSPRDSLGYGYTF TGTGCCAGCAGCCCCCGGGACAGCTTAGGGTATGGCTACACCTTC
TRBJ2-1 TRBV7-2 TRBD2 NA CASSLLGSGSSNEQFF TGTGCCAGCAGCTTATTGGGTAGCGGGAGTTCCAATGAGCAGTTCTTC
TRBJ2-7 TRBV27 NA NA CASSFRATLLYEQYF TGTGCCAGCAGTTTCAGGGCAACGCTATTGTACGAGCAGTACTTC
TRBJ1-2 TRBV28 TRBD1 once CASSSHTGGKGGYTF TGTGCCAGCAGTTCGCATACAGGGGGCAAAGGGGGCTACACCTTC
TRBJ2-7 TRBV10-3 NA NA CATWGRSGSYEQYF TGTGCCACCTGGGGGCGATCAGGCTCCTACGAGCAGTACTTC
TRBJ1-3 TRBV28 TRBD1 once CASESTGTASGNTIYF TGTGCCAGCGAATCTACCGGGACAGCCTCTGGAAACACCATATATTTT
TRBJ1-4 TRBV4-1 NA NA CASSQDFDAGEKLFF TGCGCCAGCAGCCAAGATTTCGATGCGGGGGAAAAACTGTTTTTT
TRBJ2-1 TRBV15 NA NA CATSSLRGWEQFF TGTGCCACCAGCAGCCTTAGAGGGTGGGAGCAGTTCTTC
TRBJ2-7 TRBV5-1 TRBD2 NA CASSLNPTSGRSPYEQYF TGCGCCAGCAGCTTGAACCCGACTAGCGGGAGATCTCCTTACGAGCAGTACTTC
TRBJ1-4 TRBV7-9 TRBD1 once CASSLGGQFINEKLFF TGTGCCAGCAGCTTAGGGGGACAGTTCATTAATGAAAAACTGTTTTTT
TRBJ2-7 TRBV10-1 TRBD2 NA CASSESVGGYEQYF TGCGCCAGCAGTGAGTCAGTGGGGGGGTACGAGCAGTACTTC
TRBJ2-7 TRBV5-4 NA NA CASSFSALSSYEQYF TGTGCCAGCAGCTTCAGCGCGTTGAGCTCCTACGAGCAGTACTTC
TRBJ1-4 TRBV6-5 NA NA CASSYGHATNEKLFF TGTGCCAGCAGTTACGGACACGCAACTAATGAAAAACTGTTTTTT
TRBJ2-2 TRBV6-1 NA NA CASSEFLGGNTGELFF TGTGCCAGCAGTGAATTTTTAGGGGGGAACACCGGGGAGCTGTTTTTT
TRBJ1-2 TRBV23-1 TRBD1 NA CASSPRTGAGYTF TGCGCCAGCAGTCCCCGGACAGGGGCCGGCTACACCTTC
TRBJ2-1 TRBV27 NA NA CASSPRGDYHNEQFF TGTGCCAGCAGTCCTAGGGGGGACTACCACAATGAGCAGTTCTTC
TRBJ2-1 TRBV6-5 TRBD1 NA CASSSTTGENEQFF TGTGCCAGCAGTTCGACGACAGGGGAGAATGAGCAGTTCTTC
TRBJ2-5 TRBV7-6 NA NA CASSQQTQSTQYF TGTGCCAGCAGCCAACAGACCCAAAGCACCCAGTACTTC
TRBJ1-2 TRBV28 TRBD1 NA CASRKQGAGGYTF TGTGCCAGCAGAAAACAGGGGGCGGGGGGCTACACCTTC
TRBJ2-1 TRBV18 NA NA CASSPPGPVYNEQFF TGTGCCAGCTCACCTCCTGGGCCTGTTTACAATGAGCAGTTCTTC
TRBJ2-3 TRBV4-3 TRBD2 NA CASSQVWEGPDTQYF TGCGCCAGCAGCCAAGTGTGGGAGGGCCCAGATACGCAGTATTTT
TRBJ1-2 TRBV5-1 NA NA CASSLGGVYGYTF TGCGCCAGCAGCTTGGGGGGGGTATATGGCTACACCTTC
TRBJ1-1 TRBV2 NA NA CASNDGLMNTEAFF TGTGCCAGCAATGACGGACTCATGAACACTGAAGCTTTCTTT
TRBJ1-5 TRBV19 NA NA CASSIRAGDSNQPQHF TGTGCCAGTAGTATTAGGGCAGGGGATAGCAATCAGCCCCAGCATTTT
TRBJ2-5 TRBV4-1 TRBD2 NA CASSQVLRGPGGQETQYF TGCGCCAGCAGCCAAGTTTTGAGAGGACCGGGGGGGCAAGAGACCCAGTACTTC
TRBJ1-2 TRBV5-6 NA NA CASSLDSTGNYGYTF TGTGCCAGCAGCTTGGATTCAACAGGGAACTATGGCTACACCTTC
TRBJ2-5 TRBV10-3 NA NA CAISEARGEETQYF TGTGCCATCAGTGAGGCTCGCGGGGAAGAGACCCAGTACTTC
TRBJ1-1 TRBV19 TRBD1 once CASKTGGGGNTEAFF TGTGCCAGTAAAACAGGGGGGGGAGGGAACACTGAAGCTTTCTTT
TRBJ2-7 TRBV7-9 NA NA CASSTMGLEQYF TGTGCCAGCAGCACTATGGGGCTCGAGCAGTACTTC
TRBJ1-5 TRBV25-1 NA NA CASSAGGNQPQNF TGTGCCAGCAGTGCTGGGGGCAATCAGCCCCAGAATTTT
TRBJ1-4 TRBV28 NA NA CASQSGGVSEKLFF TGTGCCAGTCAGTCGGGGGGTGTTTCTGAAAAACTGTTTTTT
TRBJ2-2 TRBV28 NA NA CASFVQNTGELFF TGTGCCAGCTTCGTACAGAACACCGGGGAGCTGTTTTTT
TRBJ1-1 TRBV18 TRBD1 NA CASSFDRGGTEAFF TGTGCCAGCTCATTCGACAGGGGGGGCACTGAAGCTTTCTTT
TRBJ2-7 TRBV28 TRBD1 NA CASSVTGWTEQYF TGTGCCAGCAGCGTGACAGGGTGGACCGAGCAGTACTTC
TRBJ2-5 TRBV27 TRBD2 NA CASSLGGGAYETQYF TGTGCCAGCAGTTTAGGCGGGGGGGCTTACGAGACCCAGTACTTC
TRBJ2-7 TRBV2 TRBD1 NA CASSEEWDRSYEQYF TGTGCCAGCAGTGAAGAATGGGACAGATCCTACGAGCAGTACTTC
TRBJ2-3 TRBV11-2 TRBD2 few CASSRTSGRAPTDTQYF TGTGCCAGCAGCCGGACTAGCGGGAGGGCTCCAACAGATACGCAGTATTTT
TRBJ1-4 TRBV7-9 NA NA CASSLEWAETEKLFF TGTGCCAGCAGCTTAGAATGGGCAGAAACTGAAAAACTGTTTTTT
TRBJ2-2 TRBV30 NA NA CAWGRAGELFF TGTGCCTGGGGCAGGGCAGGGGAGCTGTTTTTT
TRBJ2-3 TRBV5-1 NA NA CASSFLRDIAPDTQYF TGCGCCAGCAGCTTCCTACGGGACATAGCCCCAGATACGCAGTATTTT
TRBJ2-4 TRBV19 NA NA CASSSGLGGTKNIQYF TGTGCCAGTAGTAGTGGTCTGGGGGGAACCAAAAACATTCAGTACTTC
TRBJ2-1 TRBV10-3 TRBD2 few CAISESSGRVGEQFF TGTGCCATCAGTGAGTCTAGCGGGAGGGTCGGGGAGCAGTTCTTC
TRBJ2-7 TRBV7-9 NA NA CASSPPEGEQYF TGTGCCAGCAGCCCCCCCGAGGGAGAGCAGTACTTC